Below, 8 T cell receptor beta chains from the same sample are listed, as sequenced in a study of T cell responses to AZD1222 COVID-19 vaccine. Assay: immunoSEQ multiplex PCR; the TCRdb copy retains only in-frame clones and omits some. This table holds some 150,000 clones, around 93% found once. The sample consisted of peripheral blood, taken on day 0 of AZD1222 vaccination. The receptors were gathered from an adult in good health.

This chain uses TRBV10-3 with TRBJ1-1; D is undetermined. Trimming took off 4 bases at V and 1 base at J, with 7 bases between the two ends. The CDR3 contains 13 residues. Germline CDR1 is ENHRY and CDR2 is SYGVKD. CDR3 residues: CAISVLRNTEAFF. The CDR3 nucleotides read TGTGCCATCAGTGTGCTCAGGAACACTGAAGCTTTCTTT.

The V gene is TRBV30, the J gene TRBJ2-1; tentatively, D is TRBD2 (7 bases). Trimming cost V 1 base and J 7 bases, with 14 bases left between them. Germline values: CDR1 GTSNPN, CDR2 SVGIG (reference sequence). This CDR3 spans 14 amino acids. For the CDR3, the DNA is TGTGCCTGGAGTGCTTGGGGGGGGCCGAATGAGCAGTTCTTC. Its protein product is CAWSAWGGPNEQFF.

Turning to this clone: One end of the junction varies from germline; a read error may be responsible. The V gene is TRBV4-2, the J gene TRBJ1-2; maybe TRBD1 (6 bases). The CDR3 totals 12 residues. Germline-derived CDR1 and CDR2 are LGHNA and YNFKEQ. CDR3 coding DNA: TGTGCCAGCAGCCGAGGGACACCGGGCATCAGCTTC. It specifies CASSRGTPGISF.

The gene calls are TRBV29-1 and TRBJ1-1; 8 bases match TRBD1. This CDR3 contains 12 residues. Per the germline V gene, CDR1 is SQVTM and CDR2 is ANQGSEA. The junction had 5 bases not matched to a gene; V was cut back by 1 base and J by 10 bases. Here the CDR3 DNA reads TGCAGCGTTGAAGCGTGGGGACAGGTAGCTTTCTTT. It specifies CSVEAWGQVAFF.

V is TRBV14 and J is TRBJ1-4; the D gene is possibly TRBD1 (5 bases). This CDR3 has 16 residues. V gave up 4 bases and J gave up 2 bases, with 14 bases separating them. Germline CDR1 is SGHDN and CDR2 is FVKESK. This CDR3 is CASSPLDAGTNEKLFF. CDR3 coding DNA: TGTGCCAGCAGCCCCCTCGATGCAGGGACTAATGAAAAACTGTTTTTT.

This clone was recorded once. DNA of the CDR3: TGTGCCAGCAGCAGAGCCTCCGGGACAGGGCGTGAGACCCAGTACTTC. Amino acids: CASSRASGTGRETQYF. The chain joins TRBV7-2 to TRBJ2-5; 9 bases are a match to TRBD1. Germline CDR1 reads SGHTA; CDR2 reads FQGNSA. V trimming: 5 bases; J trimming: 5 bases; junction bases outside the gene matches: 12. The CDR3 is made up of 16 amino acids.

The J gene is TRBJ2-7, the V gene TRBV30, with TRBD1 as a possible D gene (5 bases). V was shortened by 2 bases and J by 5 bases, with 10 bases between the two germline ends. CDR3 length: 12 residues. Germline V lookup: CDR1 GTSNPN, CDR2 SVGIG (reference sequence). This CDR3 is CAWSTFRDEQYF. The CDR3 DNA follows: TGTGCCTGGAGTACTTTCAGGGACGAGCAGTACTTC.

The V gene is TRBV7-9, the J gene TRBJ2-5; no clear D gene. V lost 1 base to trimming and J lost 1 base, with 7 bases between them. The CDR3 extends over 14 amino acids. Germline V gives CDR1 SEHNR, CDR2 FQNEAQ (reference sequence). In nucleotides, the CDR3 is TGTGCCAGCAGCTTAGTTGGCCTCCAAGAGACCCAGTACTTC. It encodes CASSLVGLQETQYF.